Shown below are 13 T cell receptor beta chains from a single sample sequenced in a study of cytomegalovirus exposure and HLA in healthy donors. TCRdb's table, derived via immunoSEQ multiplex PCR, lists solely in-frame clones and lacks some. The sample lists approximately 60,000 clones; about 92% were seen once. Sequencing used PBMCs. Receptors were obtained from a woman younger than 30 in good health and CMV-seronegative.

This clone was seen once. CDR3 DNA: TGTGCCAGCAGCCACAAAGATAGCAATCAGCCCCAGCATTTT. Encoded protein: CASSHKDSNQPQHF. The chain links TRBV6-1 to TRBJ1-5; no reliable D call. With 6 bases removed from V and 0 bases from J, the gap between germline ends came to 9 bases. Germline V gene sequence: CDR1 MNHNS, CDR2 SASEGT. This CDR3 contains 14 residues.

The chain joins TRBV18 to TRBJ1-2, with no clear D. This CDR3 has 14 amino acids. Germline V gives CDR1 KGHSH, CDR2 LQKENI. Trimming removed 3 bases at V and 0 bases at J, with 8 bases between. The CDR3 sequence is CASSPPTANYGYTF. The CDR3, as DNA: TGTGCCAGCTCACCCCCCACAGCTAACTATGGCTACACCTTC.

V usage is TRBV7-2 and J usage is TRBJ2-7; a possible D gene is TRBD2 (6 bases). The V gene's germline CDR1 is SGHTA and CDR2 FQGNSA. The CDR3 has 15 amino acids. V was cut by 3 bases and J by 1 base, with 13 bases left in between. The CDR3 DNA reads TGTGCCAGCAGCTTCGCCGGGACTGGTTCCTACGAGCAGTACTTC. Translating gives CASSFAGTGSYEQYF. The full variable domain, its missing parts supplied by reference TRBV7-2 and TRBJ2-7, is GAGVSQSPSNKVTEKGKDVELRCDPISGHTALYWYRQSLGQGLEFLIYFQGNSAPDKSGLPSDRFSAERTGGSVSTLTIQRTQQEDSAVYLCASSFAGTGSYEQYFGPGTRLTVT.

The V gene is TRBV9, the J gene TRBJ2-1; 11 nucleotides agree with TRBD2. The CDR3 consists of 17 residues. Germline V gene sequence: CDR1 SGDLS, CDR2 YYNGEE. With 0 bases clipped from V and 9 bases from J, the junction kept 11 bases outside the gene matches. CDR3 region: CASSVEGLAVEGAEQFF. The CDR3 DNA reads as TGTGCCAGCAGCGTAGAGGGACTAGCGGTCGAGGGCGCTGAGCAGTTCTTC.

The chain carries TRBV6-1 and TRBJ1-1, with D tentatively TRBD1 (5 bases). Germline values: CDR1 MNHNS, CDR2 SASEGT. V was pared by 3 bases and J by 5 bases, with 13 bases between. The CDR3 loop spans 14 amino acids. CDR3 sequence reads: CASSDPQGGTEAFF. CDR3 bases: TGTGCCAGCAGTGACCCCCAGGGAGGGACTGAAGCTTTCTTT.

The V and J genes are TRBV5-1 and TRBJ1-1; D is undetermined. The CDR3 covers 13 residues. Per germline, CDR1 SGHRS and CDR2 YFSETQ. V was trimmed by 4 bases and J by 0 bases, leaving 7 bases between them. CDR3 loop: CASSPTLNTEAFF. Here the CDR3 DNA reads TGCGCCAGCAGCCCGACACTGAACACTGAAGCTTTCTTT.

The V gene is TRBV7-8, the J gene TRBJ2-7; D perhaps matches TRBD1 (6 bases). Germline lookup yields CDR1 SGHVS and CDR2 FQNEAQ. The V and J ends lost 1 base and 3 bases respectively, with 10 bases between them. The CDR3 length is 14 residues. The DNA for the CDR3 is TGTGCCAGCAGCTTAGGGGGACAACGCTACGAGCAGTACTTC. Amino acid sequence: CASSLGGQRYEQYF.

The V call is TRBV29-1, the J call TRBJ1-6; 10 bases align to TRBD1. Losses at the gene ends were 4 bases for V and 8 bases for J; bases not matched to a gene: 5. The CDR3 spans 14 residues. Germline V gives CDR1 SQVTM, CDR2 ANQGSEA. The CDR3, as DNA: TGCAGCGTTGTGACAGGGGGCACGGATTCACCCCTCCACTTT. Amino acid sequence: CSVVTGGTDSPLHF. Complete variable domain (other parts from reference TRBV29-1 and TRBJ1-6): SAVISQKPSRDICQRGTSLTIQCQVDSQVTMMFWYRQQPGQSLTLIATANQGSEATYESGFVIDKFPISRPNLTFSTLTVSNMSPEDSSIYLCSVVTGGTDSPLHFGNGTRLTVT.

The rearrangement joins TRBV15 to TRBJ1-1, with D hard to call. The CDR3 is made up of 14 amino acids. CDR1 is LNHNV, CDR2 YYDKDF, per germline (reference sequence). V shed 4 bases and J shed 3 bases, with 12 bases lying between them. CDR3 amino acids: CATSTISPDTEAFF. For the CDR3, the DNA is TGTGCCACCAGCACCATTTCCCCGGACACTGAAGCTTTCTTT. The variable domain in full, completed from reference TRBV15 and TRBJ1-1, reads DAMVIQNPRYQVTQFGKPVTLSCSQTLNHNVMYWYQQKSSQAPKLLFHYYDKDFNNEADTPDNFQSRRPNTSFCFLDIRSPGLGDTAMYLCATSTISPDTEAFFGQGTRLTVV.

The chain recombines TRBV30 with TRBJ1-4; 9 nucleotides align to TRBD1. J gave up 7 bases and V 0 bases, and 3 bases lay outside the gene matches. The CDR3 is made up of 14 amino acids. The germline V gene has CDR1 GTSNPN and CDR2 SVGIG (reference sequence). CDR3 bases: TGTGCCTGGAGTGTGGGACAGGGCCCTGAAAAACTGTTTTTT. Its translation is CAWSVGQGPEKLFF.

The chain combines TRBV6-5 with TRBJ2-1; maybe TRBD1 (5 bases). The ends were cut back, 4 bases at V and 8 bases at J, with 21 bases in the middle. The CDR3 spans 16 residues. Germline CDR1 MNHEY, CDR2 SVGAGI. CDR3 in DNA: TGTGCCAGCAGTTCCCTCAGGGTCGGGCCGCCCCATGAGCAGTTCTTC. It specifies CASSSLRVGPPHEQFF.

This chain uses TRBV30 with TRBJ2-3, with D maybe TRBD2 (5 bases). Trimming removed 1 base from V and 6 bases from J, with 8 bases in between. The germline V gene has CDR1 GTSNPN and CDR2 SVGIG (reference sequence). The CDR3 is made up of 12 amino acids. This chain's CDR3 is CAWSGTGDTQYF. The DNA of the CDR3 is TGTGCCTGGAGTGGGACTGGGGATACGCAGTATTTT.

This chain connects TRBV19 to TRBJ1-2, with D maybe TRBD1 (5 bases). Germline V CDR1 and CDR2: LNHDA, SQIVND (reference sequence). The germline V and J ends were trimmed by 6 bases and 8 bases, with 16 bases remaining between them. The CDR3 length is 13 residues. The CDR3 is CASSGSPKGGYTF. The CDR3 DNA sequence: TGTGCCAGTAGCGGCTCACCGAAGGGGGGCTACACCTTC. Together with reference TRBV19 and TRBJ1-2, the CDR3 gives the full variable domain: DGGITQSPKYLFRKEGQNVTLSCEQNLNHDAMYWYRQDPGQGLRLIYYSQIVNDFQKGDIAEGYSVSREKKESFPLTVTSAQKNPTAFYLCASSGSPKGGYTFGSGTRLTVV.